This T cell receptor (beta chain) was captured by sequencing in a study of blood T cell repertoires in COVID-19. Sequencing was performed with immunoSEQ multiplex PCR; in TCRdb, only in-frame clones are kept and a portion is missing. The table records about 110,000 clones, more than 70% of them present only once. A single count supports this clone. The junction had 6 bases not matched to a gene; V was cut back by 3 bases and J by 7 bases. This CDR3 contains 16 residues. The germline CDR1 and CDR2 sequences are SGDLS and YYNGEE. V is TRBV9 and J is TRBJ2-1, with 14 bases matching TRBD2. The clonotype originates from a woman aged 60-75 years with COVID-19, enrolled during active disease. Sequencing was performed on peripheral blood. CDR3 residues: CASSARLAGGPNEQFF. The CDR3 nucleotides read TGTGCCAGCAGCGCGAGACTAGCGGGGGGGCCAAATGAGCAGTTCTTC.